The rows below give T cell receptor beta chains drawn from one sample of a study of naive and memory T cell subsets. TCRdb reanalysed the UMI-ligation and nested PCR reads using MiXCR and keeps one entry per CDR3 protein. The table records over 11,000 distinct CDR3 sequences, around 5.2% of them present only once. Material: skin, obtained from a tuberculin skin test site. These receptors all stem from an adult in good health. The CDR3 runs from the conserved cysteine through the conserved F or W.

V gene | CDR3 protein
TRBV28 | CASRPGQGATGELFF
TRBV5-5 | CASSSAQLSSYNEQFF
TRBV6-5 | CASSATRSGTQYF
TRBV7-2 | CASSPFRLDEAFF
TRBV9 | CASSVGSGGSDTQYF
TRBV20-1 | CSAMGQSSYNSPLHF
TRBV25-1 | CASSDPRGTPFGYTF
TRBV14 | CASSQDGLRIRFTDTQYF
TRBV5-5 | CASSLEAGGWGDTQYF
TRBV7-9 | CASSLGGPGNTIYF
TRBV6-2/TRBV6-3 | CATRLAGGRGDEQFF
TRBV29-1 | CSVADGGAFF
TRBV20-1 | CSALQTGGGGTQYF
TRBV12-3/TRBV12-4 | CASSPGGGLAGGQENIQYF
TRBV5-6 | CASSLRLQGSPLHF
TRBV5-1 | CASGTQGGEGYTF
TRBV5-1 | CASSLGGARTDTQYF
TRBV12-3/TRBV12-4 | CASSLISREDEQYF
TRBV3-1 | CASSRGQGTEQYF
TRBV28 | CASSLRTHSGSSYNEQFF
TRBV15 | CATSRGQGETQYF
TRBV27 | CASSWGFYNSPLHF
TRBV5-1 | CASSLAGGVNYEQYF
TRBV12-3/TRBV12-4 | CASRPGTGKAGELFF
TRBV7-3 | CASSLTGADTQYF
TRBV20-1 | CSAEIAQETQYF
TRBV6-5 | CASRQTGSLGYSNQPQHF
TRBV7-9 | CASSRENEKLFF
TRBV2 | CASSQGGVQGSPLHF
TRBV7-3 | CASSLWQNTEAFF
TRBV20-1 | CSARAGTGKRGEKLFF
TRBV7-9 | CASSLAQGKSYEQYF
TRBV15 | CATSGWDRGTSGANVLTF